This entry describes one T cell receptor beta chain. TCRdb analysed the RT-PCR reads with MiXCR anew, one entry per CDR3 protein. This table holds about 960,000 distinct CDR3 sequences, over 15% found once. These data belong to a study of patients and donors after allogeneic stem cell transplantation. The CDR3 spans 15 residues. Losses at the gene ends were 3 bases for V and 3 bases for J; bases not matched to a gene: 5. Germline V gene data show CDR1 as LNHDA and CDR2 as SQIVND (reference sequence). The origin of this receptor is a human donor who was either an allogeneic HSCT recipient or a stem cell or donor lymphocyte infusion donor (not recorded which). It is not recorded whose cells these are; they may come from a transplant donor. The chain uses TRBV19 and TRBJ1-1; 9 bases align to TRBD1. The sequenced material came from blood, either unsorted or a sorted T cell fraction (not recorded which). CDR3 residues: CASSIRDRADTEAFF. For the CDR3, the DNA is TGTGCCAGTAGTATTCGGGACAGGGCGGACACTGAAGCTTTCTTT. Complete variable domain (other parts from reference TRBV19 and TRBJ1-1): DGGITQSPKYLFRKEGQNVTLSCEQNLNHDAMYWYRQDPGQGLRLIYYSQIVNDFQKGDIAEGYSVSREKKESFPLTVTSAQKNPTAFYLCASSIRDRADTEAFFGQGTRLTVV.